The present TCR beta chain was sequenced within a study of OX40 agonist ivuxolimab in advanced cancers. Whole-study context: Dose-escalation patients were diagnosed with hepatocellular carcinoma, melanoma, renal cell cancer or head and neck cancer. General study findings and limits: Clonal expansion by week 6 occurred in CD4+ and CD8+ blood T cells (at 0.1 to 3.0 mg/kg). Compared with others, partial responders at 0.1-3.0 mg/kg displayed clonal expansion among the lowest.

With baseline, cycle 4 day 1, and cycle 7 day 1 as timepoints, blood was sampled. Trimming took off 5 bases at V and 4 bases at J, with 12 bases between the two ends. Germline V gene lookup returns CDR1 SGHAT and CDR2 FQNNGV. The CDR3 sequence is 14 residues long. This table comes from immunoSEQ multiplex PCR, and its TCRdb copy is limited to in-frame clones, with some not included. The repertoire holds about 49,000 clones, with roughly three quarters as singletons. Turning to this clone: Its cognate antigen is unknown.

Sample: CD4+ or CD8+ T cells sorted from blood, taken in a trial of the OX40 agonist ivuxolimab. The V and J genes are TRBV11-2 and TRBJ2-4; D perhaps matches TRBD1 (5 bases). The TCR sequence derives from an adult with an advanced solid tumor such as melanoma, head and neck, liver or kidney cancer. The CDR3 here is CASSPTGVKNIQYF. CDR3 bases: TGTGCCAGCAGCCCAACAGGAGTTAAAAACATTCAGTACTTC.